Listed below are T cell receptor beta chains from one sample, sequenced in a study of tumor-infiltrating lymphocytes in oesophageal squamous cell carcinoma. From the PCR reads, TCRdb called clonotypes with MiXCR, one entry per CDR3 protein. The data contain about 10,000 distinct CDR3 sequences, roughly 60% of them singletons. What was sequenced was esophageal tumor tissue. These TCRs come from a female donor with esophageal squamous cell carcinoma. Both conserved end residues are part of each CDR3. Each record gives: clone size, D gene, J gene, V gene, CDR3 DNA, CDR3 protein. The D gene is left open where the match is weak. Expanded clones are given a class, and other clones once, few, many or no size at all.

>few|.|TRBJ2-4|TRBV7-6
TGTGCCAGCAGCACTACGGTAGGGGGGTCCATTCAGTACTTC
CASSTTVGGSIQYF
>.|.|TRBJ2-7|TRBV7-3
TGTGCCAGCAGCTTAAGGGAGACCCCCTACAATGAGCAGTACTTC
CASSLRETPYNEQYF
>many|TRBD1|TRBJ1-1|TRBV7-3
TGTGCCAGCAGCTTATCCAGGGGGACTGAAGCTTTCTTT
CASSLSRGTEAFF
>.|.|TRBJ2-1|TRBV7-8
TGTGCCAGCAGCTTAGGCACCAATGAGCAGTTCTTC
CASSLGTNEQFF
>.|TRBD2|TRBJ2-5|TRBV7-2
TGTGCCAGCAGCCCCGACCCTAGCGGTAATCAGGGAGAGACCCAGTACTTC
CASSPDPSGNQGETQYF
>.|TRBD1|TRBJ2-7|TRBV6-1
TGTGCCAGCAGTCGACAGGGCAGGGAGCAGTACTTC
CASSRQGREQYF
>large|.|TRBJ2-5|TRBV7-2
TGTGCCAGCAGCTTAGTGGACCGAGAGACCCAGTACTTC
CASSLVDRETQYF
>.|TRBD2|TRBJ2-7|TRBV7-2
TGTGCCAGCAGCTCGGGTAGCGGGAACGAGCAGTACTTC
CASSSGSGNEQYF
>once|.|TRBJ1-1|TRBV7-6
TGTGCCAGCAGCCAAGGGACGGGGACGCGGATCTTT
CASSQGTGTRIF
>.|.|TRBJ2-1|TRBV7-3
TGTGCCAGCAGGTCCCTAGCCGGGGGAGGTGAGCAGTTCTTC
CASRSLAGGGEQFF
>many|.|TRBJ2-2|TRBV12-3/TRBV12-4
TGTGCCAGCAGTTTATTCGGTGACACCGGGGAGCTGTTTTTT
CASSLFGDTGELFF
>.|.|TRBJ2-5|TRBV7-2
TGTGCCAGCAGCCGCCCCGGCGGCCAAGAGACCCAGTACTTC
CASSRPGGQETQYF
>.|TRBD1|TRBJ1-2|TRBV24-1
TGTGCCACCAGTGATTCCGGACAGGCCAACTATGGCTACACCTTC
CATSDSGQANYGYTF
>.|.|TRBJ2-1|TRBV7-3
TGTGCCAGCAGCTTAGGAGGTGTCCCCTACAATGAGCAGTTCTTC
CASSLGGVPYNEQFF
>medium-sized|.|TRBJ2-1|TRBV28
TGTGCCAGCAGTTTAACTAGCTTTGAGCAGTTCTTC
CASSLTSFEQFF
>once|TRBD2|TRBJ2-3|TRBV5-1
TGCGCCAGCAGCTATAAACCCGGGACTAGCGGGAGTAGCACAGATACGCAGTATTTT
CASSYKPGTSGSSTDTQYF
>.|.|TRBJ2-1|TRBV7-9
TGTGCCAGCAGCTTAGACGGAGCCTCCTACAATGAGCAGTTCTTC
CASSLDGASYNEQFF
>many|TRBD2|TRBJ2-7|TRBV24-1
TGTGCCACCAGTCGTAGCGGGAGCTCCTCTTACGAGCAGTACTTC
CATSRSGSSSYEQYF
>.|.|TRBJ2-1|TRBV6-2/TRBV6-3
TGTGCCAGCAGGGTAGAGGGCTCCTACAATGAGCAGTTCTTC
CASRVEGSYNEQFF
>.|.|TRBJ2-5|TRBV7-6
TGTGCCAGCAGCTTAGCGCGTGGGTACCAAGAGACCCAGTACTTC
CASSLARGYQETQYF
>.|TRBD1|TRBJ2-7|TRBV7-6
TGTGCCAGCAGCTGGGGACAGGGGTACGAGCAGTACTTC
CASSWGQGYEQYF
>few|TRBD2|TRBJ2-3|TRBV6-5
TGTGCCAGCAGTGACGGGCGGAGACTAGCGGGAGGTTGGTTAGATACGCAGTATTTT
CASSDGRRLAGGWLDTQYF
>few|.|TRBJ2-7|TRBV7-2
TGTGCCAGCAGCTTAGTCTCCAGGGGGGGACACGAGCAGTACTTC
CASSLVSRGGHEQYF
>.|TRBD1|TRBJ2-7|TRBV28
TGTGCCAGCAGTTTAGGGGACAGACCCTACGAGCAGTACTTC
CASSLGDRPYEQYF
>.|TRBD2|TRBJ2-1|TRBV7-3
TGTGCCAGCATGATGACTAGCGGGAGGGGGGAGCAGTTCTTC
CASMMTSGRGEQFF
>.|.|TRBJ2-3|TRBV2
TGTGCCAGCAGGAGAGCTCATAGCACAGATACGCAGTATTTT
CASRRAHSTDTQYF
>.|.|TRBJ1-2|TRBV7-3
TGTGCCAGCAGCTTAACCCCAGGAAACTATGGCTACACCTTC
CASSLTPGNYGYTF
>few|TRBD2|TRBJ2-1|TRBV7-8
TGTGTCACAAAGCGGGGGAGGAACAATGAGCAGTTCTTC
CVTKRGRNNEQFF
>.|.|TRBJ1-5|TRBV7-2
TGTGCCAGCAGCTTATCTTGGGTCAGCAATCAGCCCCAGCATTTT
CASSLSWVSNQPQHF
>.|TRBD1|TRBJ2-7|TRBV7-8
TGTGCCAGCAGCGCAAGACAGGGGATCGACGAGCAGTACTTC
CASSARQGIDEQYF
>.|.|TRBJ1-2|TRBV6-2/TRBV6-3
TGTGCCAGCAGTCCCCTCCCGACATTTTCCCCCTCTTTCTATGGCTACACCTTC
CASSPLPTFSPSFYGYTF
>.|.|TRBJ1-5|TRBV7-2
TGTGCCAGCAGCTTAGCGGGGGGGCTAAGCAATCAGCCCCAGCATTTT
CASSLAGGLSNQPQHF
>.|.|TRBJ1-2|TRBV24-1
TGTGCCACCAGTGGTAACAAAGAAGGCTACACCTTC
CATSGNKEGYTF
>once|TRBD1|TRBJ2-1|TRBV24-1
TGTGCCACCAGTGATGCAGGGGGCGTCACCTACAATGAGCAGTTCTTC
CATSDAGGVTYNEQFF
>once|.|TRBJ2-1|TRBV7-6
TGTGCCAGCAGCTTAGGGTCCTACGAGCAGTTCTTC
CASSLGSYEQFF
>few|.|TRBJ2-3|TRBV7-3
TGTGCCAGCAGCTTAACGTTGGCAGATACGCAGTATTTT
CASSLTLADTQYF
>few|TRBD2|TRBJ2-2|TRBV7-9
TGTGCCAGCAGCTCCCGAGGGCTAGCGGGGGCTGGGGAGCTGTTTTTT
CASSSRGLAGAGELFF
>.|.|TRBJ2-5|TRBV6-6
TGTGCCAGCAGTTACAACGAGGATTTAGAGACCCAGTACTTC
CASSYNEDLETQYF
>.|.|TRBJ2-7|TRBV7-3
TGTGCCAGCAGCTTGACTAGCTATGGGACAGATACGCAGTACTTC
CASSLTSYGTDTQYF